This T cell receptor beta chain was retrieved from a study of Ad26.COV2.S vaccination and SARS-CoV-2 variants. Study outcomes and limitations: For non-spike TCRs, breadth in vaccine recipients resembled that in placebo recipients. Substantial post-vaccination breadth of spike-specific CD8+ and CD4+ T cell responses was reported.

This CDR3 contains 14 residues. Trimming cost V 4 bases and J 4 bases; bases outside gene matches: 6. Per germline, CDR1 ENHRY and CDR2 SYGVKD. On this clone: Its antigen is currently unknown.

Treatment here: 19 received Ad26.COV2.S at low or high dose, single or two shots; several received placebo; per-sample allocation not given. Following the first vaccine or placebo injection, samples were taken on day 63. It was an adult aged 18-55 years in Boston who was the donor. Generated by immunoSEQ multiplex PCR, the TCRdb table keeps only in-frame clones and is missing some. The table lists about 390,000 clones, roughly 90% of them singletons, with roughly 1.7% in the top ten. The chain links TRBV10-3 to TRBJ2-7, with TRBD1 matching over 8 bases. The receptor's source is a person between 18 and 65 years old who received the Ad26.COV2.S COVID-19 vaccine or a placebo. The sample here was peripheral blood, taken in a trial of Ad26.COV2.S vaccine versus placebo. The CDR3 is CAISVDRAQYEQYF. DNA for the CDR3: TGTGCCATCAGTGTGGACAGGGCCCAATACGAGCAGTACTTC.